The entry below gives a single T cell receptor (beta chain) sequence along with its context. The table lists this clonotype with many counts. The specificity of this receptor is unknown. Base qualities are not provided; no much larger clone lies one nucleotide away. The sample originates from a study of human T cells and chemical hapten exposure (dated by TCRdb to about 2021). In the study overall: For sensitization, 2% DPC in acetone was applied to an approximately 2 cm by approximately 2 cm area of upper inner arm skin. Weekly therapeutic DPC doses were additionally applied to the scalp of patients throughout the roughly 23-week study period. Patch testing on the upper back used Finn chambers containing 0.01% DPC, with scoring done after 6 days according to International Contact Dermatitis Research Group standards. The mostly female patient cohort included alopecia areata with under or over 50% scalp involvement, alopecia totalis and alopecia universalis. Libraries were pooled for sequencing, and variation in per-sample TCR yields was attributed mainly to small differences in library volumes within the pool. The study tracked peripheral blood TCR repertoire changes in vivo during primary and secondary sensitization to the hapten diphenylcyclopropenone (DPC) in alopecia patients. Blood samples were taken from patients before sensitization (week 0) and then at 2, 6 and about 24 weeks after DPC sensitization. For TCR sequencing, blood came from twenty-nine alopecia patients at anywhere from one to four time points (pre-sensitization, 2, 6 and 24 weeks).

Relative to germline, V is 4 bases shorter and J is 2 bases shorter, with 12 bases between their ends. Looking up the germline V gene yields CDR1 SGHDN and CDR2 FVKESK. The CDR3, cysteine through phenylalanine, is 15 amino acids long. Here the CDR3 DNA is all that survives: 45 bases in frame from base 1. Library construction relied on RACE. Reads for this sample came from a NextSeq 500. During library preparation, unique molecular identifiers were attached to individual cDNA molecules so that TCRs could be counted in a quantitative, reproducible way. From each blood RNA sample, both TCR alpha and TCR beta chains were sequenced. For the original study's pipeline: Samples had a median of roughly 91,000 TCRs, with a range from about 23,224 to 700,000. V, J and CDR3 annotation of the TCR reads was performed with the Decombinator software suite. To make PS versus PT1 abundance plots, every sample was subsampled to the same number of TCRs (28,000). Expanded TCRs were defined as absent before sensitization and observed at least eight times at the 2-week time point. TCRdb reprocessed the public reads (quality trimming at Q25 with fastp, clone calling with MiXCR) and kept in-frame beta chains. Each entry merges the rows of one CDR3 protein and shows their most common DNA and genes. For this entry, the V and J calls and clone size follow TCRdb and not the study's own pipeline. The sample records around 380,000 distinct CDR3 sequences, 4.8% of which are singletons. Clones ranked in the top ten supply 2% to 2.5% of the sample.

Study-level results and caveats: Repeated subsampling changed both the strength of the expansion versus patch-test correlation and the threshold at which the correlation became significant. Expanded TCRs formed significantly more large CDR3 similarity clusters than pre-sensitization or healthy control sets, consistent with antigen-driven responses. All patients had alopecia, a presumed autoimmune disease, so their immune response might differ from that of healthy individuals. A positive correlation was found between the number of PT1 expanded TCRs and patch test score, with significance reached at thresholds 8, 16 and 32 but not 4. No change with DPC sensitization was found in the number of TCRs above 1 in 1000 frequency, and no evidence of global repertoire structure alterations was found.

The label giving this sample's time point can be read as: patch test 1, 2 weeks after DPC sensitization. The meaning of the sample's treatment or condition label: therapeutic diphenylcyclopropenone sensitization with weekly scalp DPC. Blood at each patch-test visit was drawn before the patch test was applied. To be eligible, patients had to be aged 18 to 70, diagnosed with alopecia and judged suitable for DPC therapy, while pregnant patients were excluded. Unfractionated whole blood was collected in Tempus Blood RNA tubes, and total RNA was extracted from that blood. The sequencing here drew on whole blood, taken in connection with sensitization to the hapten diphenylcyclopropenone (DPC). The chain employs TRBV14 and TRBJ2-1; possibly the D gene is TRBD2, per 5 matching bases. The receptor was isolated from a woman in her forties or fifties with alopecia areata. Some clones in this sample may be carry-over from other donors' samples. The nucleotide sequence is given as TGTGCCAGCAGCCCCACTCTCGGGACCTACAATGAGCAGTTCTTC. Its product reads: CASSPTLGTYNEQFF. This CDR3, with the reference TRBV14 and TRBJ2-1 proteins standing in past its ends, gives the full variable domain EAGVTQFPSHSVIEKGQTVTLRCDPISGHDNLYWYRRVMGKEIKFLLHFVKESKQDESGMPNNRFLAERTGGTYSTLKVQPAELEDSGVYFCASSPTLGTYNEQFFGPGTRLTVL.